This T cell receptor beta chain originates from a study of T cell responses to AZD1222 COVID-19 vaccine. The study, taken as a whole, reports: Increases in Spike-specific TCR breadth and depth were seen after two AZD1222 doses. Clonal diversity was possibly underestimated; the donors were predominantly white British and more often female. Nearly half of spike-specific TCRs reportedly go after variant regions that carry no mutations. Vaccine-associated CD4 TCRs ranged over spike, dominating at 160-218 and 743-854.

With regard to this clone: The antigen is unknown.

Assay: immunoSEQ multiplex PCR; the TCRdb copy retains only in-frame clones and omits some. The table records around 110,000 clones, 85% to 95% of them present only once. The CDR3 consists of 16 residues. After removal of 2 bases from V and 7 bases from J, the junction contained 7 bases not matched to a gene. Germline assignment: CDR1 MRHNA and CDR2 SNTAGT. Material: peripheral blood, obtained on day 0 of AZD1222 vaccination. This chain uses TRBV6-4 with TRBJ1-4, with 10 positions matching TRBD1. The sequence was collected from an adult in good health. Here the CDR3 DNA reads TGTGCCAGCAGTGACGATCCCGGGACAGGGGTTGAAAAACTGTTTTTT. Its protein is CASSDDPGTGVEKLFF.